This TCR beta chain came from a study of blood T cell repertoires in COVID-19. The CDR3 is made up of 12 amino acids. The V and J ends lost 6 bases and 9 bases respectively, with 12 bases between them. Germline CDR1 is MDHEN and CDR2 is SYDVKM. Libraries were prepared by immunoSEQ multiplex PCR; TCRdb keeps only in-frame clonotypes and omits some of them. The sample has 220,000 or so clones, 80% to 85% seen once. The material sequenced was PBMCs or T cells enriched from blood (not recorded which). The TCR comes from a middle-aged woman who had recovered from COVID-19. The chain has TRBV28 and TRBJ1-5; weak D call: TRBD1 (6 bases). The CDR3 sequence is CASSQGFAPQHF. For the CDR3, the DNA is TGTGCCAGCAGCCAGGGGTTTGCGCCCCAGCATTTT.